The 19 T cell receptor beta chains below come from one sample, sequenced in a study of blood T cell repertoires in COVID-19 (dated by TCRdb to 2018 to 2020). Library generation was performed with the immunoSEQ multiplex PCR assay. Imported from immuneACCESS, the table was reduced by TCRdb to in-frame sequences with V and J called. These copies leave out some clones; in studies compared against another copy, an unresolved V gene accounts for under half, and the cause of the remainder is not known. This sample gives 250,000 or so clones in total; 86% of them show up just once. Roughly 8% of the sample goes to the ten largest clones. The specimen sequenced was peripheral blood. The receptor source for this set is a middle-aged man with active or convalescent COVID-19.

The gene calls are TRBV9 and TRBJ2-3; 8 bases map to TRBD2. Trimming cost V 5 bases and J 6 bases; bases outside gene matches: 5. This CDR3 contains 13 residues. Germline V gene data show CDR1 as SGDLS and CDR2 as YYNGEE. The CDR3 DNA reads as TGTGCCAGCAGTGGGGCGGGAGGCGATACGCAGTATTTT. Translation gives CASSGAGGDTQYF.

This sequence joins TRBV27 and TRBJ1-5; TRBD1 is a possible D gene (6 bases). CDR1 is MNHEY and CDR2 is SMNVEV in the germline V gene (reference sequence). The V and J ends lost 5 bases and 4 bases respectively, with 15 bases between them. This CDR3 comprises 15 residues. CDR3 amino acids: CASSPQGTTNQPQHF. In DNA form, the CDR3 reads TGTGCCAGCAGTCCTCAGGGGACCACTAATCAGCCCCAGCATTTT.

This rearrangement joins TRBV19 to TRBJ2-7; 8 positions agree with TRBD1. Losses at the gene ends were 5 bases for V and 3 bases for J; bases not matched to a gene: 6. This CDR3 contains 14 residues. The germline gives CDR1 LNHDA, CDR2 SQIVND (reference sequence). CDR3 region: CASSRTGNNYEQYF. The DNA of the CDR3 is TGTGCCAGTAGTCGGACAGGGAATAACTACGAGCAGTACTTC.

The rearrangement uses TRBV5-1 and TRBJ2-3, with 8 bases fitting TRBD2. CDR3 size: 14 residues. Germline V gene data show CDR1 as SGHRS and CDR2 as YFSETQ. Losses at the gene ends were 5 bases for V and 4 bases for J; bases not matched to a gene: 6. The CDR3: CASSPGGASDTQYF. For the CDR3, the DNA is TGCGCCAGCAGTCCCGGGGGGGCATCAGATACGCAGTATTTT. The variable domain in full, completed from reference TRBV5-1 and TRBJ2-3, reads KAGVTQTPRYLIKTRGQQVTLSCSPISGHRSVSWYQQTPGQGLQFLFEYFSETQRNKGNFPGRFSGRQFSNSRSEMNVSTLELGDSALYLCASSPGGASDTQYFGPGTRLTVL.

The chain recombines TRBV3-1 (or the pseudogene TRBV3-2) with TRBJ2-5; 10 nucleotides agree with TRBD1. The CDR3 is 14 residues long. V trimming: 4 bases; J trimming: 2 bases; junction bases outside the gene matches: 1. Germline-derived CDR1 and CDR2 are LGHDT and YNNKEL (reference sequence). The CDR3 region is CASSRQGAQETQYF. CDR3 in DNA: TGTGCCAGCAGCCGACAGGGGGCACAAGAGACCCAGTACTTC.

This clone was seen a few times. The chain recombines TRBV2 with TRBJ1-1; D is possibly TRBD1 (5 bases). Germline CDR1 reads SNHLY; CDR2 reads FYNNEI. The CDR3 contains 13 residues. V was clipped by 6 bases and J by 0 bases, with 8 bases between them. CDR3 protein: CASSTTVNTEAFF. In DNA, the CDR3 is TGTGCCAGCAGCACGACAGTGAACACTGAAGCTTTCTTT.

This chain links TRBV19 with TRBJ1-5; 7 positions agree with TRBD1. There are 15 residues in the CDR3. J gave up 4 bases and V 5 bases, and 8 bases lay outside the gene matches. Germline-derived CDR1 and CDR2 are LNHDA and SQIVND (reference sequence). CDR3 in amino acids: CASSSEQQGNQPQHF. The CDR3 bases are TGTGCCAGTAGTTCGGAGCAACAGGGGAATCAGCCCCAGCATTTT.

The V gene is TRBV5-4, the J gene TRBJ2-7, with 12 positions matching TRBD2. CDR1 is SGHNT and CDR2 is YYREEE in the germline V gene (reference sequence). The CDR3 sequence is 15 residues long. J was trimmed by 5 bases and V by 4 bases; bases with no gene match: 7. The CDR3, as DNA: TGTGCCAGCAGCACCCGACTAGCGGGAGCCCACGAGCAGTACTTC. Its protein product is CASSTRLAGAHEQYF. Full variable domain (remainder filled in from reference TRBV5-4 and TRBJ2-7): ETGVTQSPTHLIKTRGQQVTLRCSSQSGHNTVSWYQQALGQGPQFIFQYYREEENGRGNFPPRFSGLQFPNYSSELNVNALELDDSALYLCASSTRLAGAHEQYFGPGTRLTVT.

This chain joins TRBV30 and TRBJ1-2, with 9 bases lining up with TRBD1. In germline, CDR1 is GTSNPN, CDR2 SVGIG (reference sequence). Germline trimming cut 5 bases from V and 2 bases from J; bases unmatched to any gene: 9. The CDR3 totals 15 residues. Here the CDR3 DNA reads TGTGCCTGGGGAAAAGGGGACAGGGCGAACTATGGCTACACCTTC. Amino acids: CAWGKGDRANYGYTF.

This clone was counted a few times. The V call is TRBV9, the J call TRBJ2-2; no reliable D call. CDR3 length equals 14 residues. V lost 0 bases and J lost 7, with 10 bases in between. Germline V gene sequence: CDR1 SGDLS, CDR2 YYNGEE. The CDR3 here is CASSVDINIGELFF. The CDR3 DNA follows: TGTGCCAGCAGCGTAGATATTAATATCGGGGAGCTGTTTTTT.

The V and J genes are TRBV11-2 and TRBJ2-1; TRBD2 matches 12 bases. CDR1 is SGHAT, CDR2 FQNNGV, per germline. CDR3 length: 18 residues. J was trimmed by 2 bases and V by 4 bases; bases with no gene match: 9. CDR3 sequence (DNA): TGTGCCAGCAGCTCCCTAGGACTAGCGGGAACCCCCTACAATGAGCAGTTCTTC. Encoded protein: CASSSLGLAGTPYNEQFF.

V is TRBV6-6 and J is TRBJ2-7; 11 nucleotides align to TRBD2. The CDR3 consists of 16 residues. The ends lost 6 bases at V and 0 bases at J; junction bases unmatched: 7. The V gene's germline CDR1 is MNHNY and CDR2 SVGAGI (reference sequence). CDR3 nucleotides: TGTGCCAGCAGGGGGACTAGCGGTCCTAGCTCCTACGAGCAGTACTTC. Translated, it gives CASRGTSGPSSYEQYF.

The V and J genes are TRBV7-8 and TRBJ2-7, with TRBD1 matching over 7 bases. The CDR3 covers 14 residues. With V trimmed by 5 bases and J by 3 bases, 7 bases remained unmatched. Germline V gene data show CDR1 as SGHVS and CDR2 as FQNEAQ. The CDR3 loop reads CASSGTGEGYEQYF. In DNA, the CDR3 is TGTGCCAGCAGCGGTACAGGGGAAGGCTACGAGCAGTACTTC.

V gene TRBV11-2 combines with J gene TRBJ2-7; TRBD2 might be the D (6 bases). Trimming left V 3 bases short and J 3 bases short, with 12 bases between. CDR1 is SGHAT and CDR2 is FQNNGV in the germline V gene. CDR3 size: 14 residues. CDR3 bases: TGTGCCAGCAGCTTCGACCTCGGGGGCTACGAGCAGTACTTC. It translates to CASSFDLGGYEQYF.

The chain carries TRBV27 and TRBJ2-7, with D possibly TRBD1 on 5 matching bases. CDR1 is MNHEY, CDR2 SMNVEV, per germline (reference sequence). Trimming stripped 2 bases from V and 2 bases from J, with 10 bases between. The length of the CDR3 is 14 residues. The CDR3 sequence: CASSLVDRTYEQYF. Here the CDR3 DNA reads TGTGCCAGCAGTTTAGTCGACAGAACCTACGAGCAGTACTTC.

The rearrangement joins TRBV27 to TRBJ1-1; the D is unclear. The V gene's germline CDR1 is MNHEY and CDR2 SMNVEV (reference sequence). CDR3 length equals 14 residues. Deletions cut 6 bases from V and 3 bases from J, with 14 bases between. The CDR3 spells CASSLRRVHTEAFF. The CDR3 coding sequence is TGTGCCAGCAGCCTCCGGAGGGTACACACTGAAGCTTTCTTT.

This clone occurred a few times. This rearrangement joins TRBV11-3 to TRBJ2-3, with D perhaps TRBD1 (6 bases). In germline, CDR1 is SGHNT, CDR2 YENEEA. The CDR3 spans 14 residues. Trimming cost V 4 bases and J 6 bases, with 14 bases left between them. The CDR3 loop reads CASSSGPDSDTQYF. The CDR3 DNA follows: TGTGCCAGCAGCTCAGGCCCGGACAGCGATACGCAGTATTTT.

The CDR3: CASSLDIYRANEQFF. DNA for the CDR3: TGTGCCAGCAGCTTGGACATCTACAGGGCGAATGAGCAGTTCTTC. The V call is TRBV5-4, the J call TRBJ2-1; TRBD1 might be the D (6 bases). V lost 0 bases to trimming and J lost 7 bases, with 14 bases between them. Per the germline V gene, CDR1 is SGHNT and CDR2 is YYREEE (reference sequence). This CDR3 has 15 residues.

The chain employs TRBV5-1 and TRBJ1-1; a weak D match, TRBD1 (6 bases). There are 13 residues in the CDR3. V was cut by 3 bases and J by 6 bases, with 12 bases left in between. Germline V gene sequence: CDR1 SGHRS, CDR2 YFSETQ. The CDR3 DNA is TGCGCCAGCAGCTCCTACCAGGGGTCTGAAGCTTTCTTT. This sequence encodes CASSSYQGSEAFF.